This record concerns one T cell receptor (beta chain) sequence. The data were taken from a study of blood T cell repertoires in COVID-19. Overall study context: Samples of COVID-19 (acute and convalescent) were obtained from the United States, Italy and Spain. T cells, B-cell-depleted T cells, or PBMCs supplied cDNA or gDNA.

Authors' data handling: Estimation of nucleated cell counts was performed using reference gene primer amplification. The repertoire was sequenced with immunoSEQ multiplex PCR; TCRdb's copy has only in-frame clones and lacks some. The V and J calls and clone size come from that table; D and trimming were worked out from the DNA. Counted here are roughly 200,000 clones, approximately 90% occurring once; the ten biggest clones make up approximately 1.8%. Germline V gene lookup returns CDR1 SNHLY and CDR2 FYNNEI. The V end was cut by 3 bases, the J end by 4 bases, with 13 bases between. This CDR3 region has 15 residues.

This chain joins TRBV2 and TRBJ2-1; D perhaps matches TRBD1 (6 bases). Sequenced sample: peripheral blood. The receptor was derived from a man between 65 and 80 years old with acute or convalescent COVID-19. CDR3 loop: CASSEDRQGYNEQFF. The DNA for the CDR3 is TGTGCCAGCAGTGAGGACAGACAAGGTTACAATGAGCAGTTCTTC.